These 24 T cell receptor beta chains were sequenced from one sample in a study of shared clonotypes between healthy human individuals. Produced via immunoSEQ multiplex PCR; TCRdb's table is partial and in-frame only. There are roughly 2,000,000 clones in the sample; 85% to 95% occur only once, and around 1.7% lies in the top ten. Positively selected for CCR7, the CD45RO-negative cells used as naive CD8 cells excluded terminally differentiated effector memory CD45RA+ cells. Sequencing input: naive CD8+ T cells from PBMCs. The receptor source for this set is a man aged 18 to 29 in good health. Some clones in this sample may be carry-over from other donors' samples.

The CDR3 DNA is TGTGCCAGCAGCTCTGCCTCCCAGGGGGGTGAGCAGTACTTC. Encoded protein: CASSSASQGGEQYF. The V and J genes are TRBV7-9 and TRBJ2-7; a weak D match, TRBD1 (7 bases). Trimming shortened V by 4 bases and J by 7 bases, and 17 bases separated the two germline ends. The CDR3 spans 14 residues. CDR1 is SEHNR, CDR2 FQNEAQ, per germline (reference sequence).

This chain links TRBV2 with TRBJ1-5, with D possibly being TRBD1 (5 bases). Germline values: CDR1 SNHLY, CDR2 FYNNEI. V shed 0 bases and J shed 6 bases, with 21 bases lying between them. CDR3 length equals 18 residues. The CDR3 DNA follows: TGTGCCAGCAGTGAAGCGCTTCAGGGCAGGGTGGGTGGTCAGCCCCAGCATTTT. Translating it yields CASSEALQGRVGGQPQHF.

Concerning this clone: Other DNA sequences of this sample code for an identical CDR3. The gene calls are TRBV7-9 and TRBJ2-3, with D possibly matching TRBD1 (5 bases). The CDR3 is 14 residues long. Germline V gives CDR1 SEHNR, CDR2 FQNEAQ (reference sequence). Deletions cut 1 base from V and 0 bases from J, with 5 bases between. CDR3 bases: TGTGCCAGCAGCTTAGGGACAAGCACAGATACGCAGTATTTT. It encodes CASSLGTSTDTQYF.

The chain is built from TRBV2 and TRBJ2-4, with D perhaps matching TRBD2 (5 bases). There are 18 residues in the CDR3. Germline CDR1 is SNHLY and CDR2 is FYNNEI. Between the trimmed V and J ends, which lost 7 bases and 0 bases, there was a span of 22 bases. The DNA of the CDR3 is TGTGCCAGCACCTACAAGGCGTTGAAGAGGGTAGCCAAAAACATTCAGTACTTC. This codes for CASTYKALKRVAKNIQYF.

The genes are TRBV5-4 and TRBJ1-1; D ambiguous. Between the trimmed V and J ends, which lost 5 bases and 1 base, there was a span of 6 bases. The length of the CDR3 is 12 residues. CDR1 SGHNT and CDR2 YYREEE come from the germline V gene (reference sequence). CDR3 nucleotide sequence: TGTGCCAGCAGACGCGAGAACACTGAAGCTTTCTTT. Translation: CASRRENTEAFF.

This clone has a handful of counts. Other DNA variants within this sample encode the same CDR3. The chain combines TRBV4-3 with TRBJ2-5, with 10 bases identical to TRBD2. The CDR3 has 15 residues. J was trimmed by 5 bases and V by 1 base; bases with no gene match: 4. CDR1 is LGHNA and CDR2 is YSLEER in the germline V gene. CDR3 DNA sequence: TGCGCCAGCAGCCAAGGGCTAGCGGGGGCGGAGACCCAGTACTTC. Translating it yields CASSQGLAGAETQYF.

This rearrangement joins TRBV19 to TRBJ1-5; TRBD1 might be the D (6 bases). The CDR3 runs to 15 residues. Germline V gene sequence: CDR1 LNHDA, CDR2 SQIVND (reference sequence). V lost 8 bases, J lost 4 bases, and 18 bases lay in between. CDR3 DNA: TGTGCCAGTGGCCGATGGACAGAAAGTAATCAGCCCCAGCATTTT. Encoded protein: CASGRWTESNQPQHF.

The V call is TRBV29-1, the J call TRBJ2-7; 11 bases are shared with TRBD1. Germline lookup yields CDR1 SQVTM and CDR2 ANQGSEA. This CDR3 spans 13 amino acids. The J segment lost 3 bases and the V segment lost 7 bases, leaving 5 bases of the junction unmatched. The CDR3 region has the DNA TGCAGCGCCCGGGACAGGGGGGACTACGAGCAGTACTTC. Its protein is CSARDRGDYEQYF.

V gene TRBV6-5 combines with J gene TRBJ2-3; D is ambiguous. Trimming removed 2 bases from V and 2 bases from J, with 11 bases in between. The CDR3 sequence is 15 residues long. Germline CDR1 reads MNHEY; CDR2 reads SVGAGI. This CDR3 reads CASSYQSRPTDTQYF. The CDR3 DNA sequence: TGTGCCAGCAGTTACCAGTCCCGACCCACAGATACGCAGTATTTT.

CDR3 in DNA: TGTGCCAGCAGTCTTACCGGCGGCAGGGGTCGTGGAGAGCAGTACTTC. Amino acid sequence: CASSLTGGRGRGEQYF. The V gene is TRBV28, the J gene TRBJ2-7, with a weak D call TRBD1 (6 bases). V was pared by 5 bases and J by 7 bases, with 24 bases between. The CDR3 contains 16 residues. CDR1 and CDR2 (germline): MDHEN, SYDVKM.

The chain employs TRBV10-2 and TRBJ2-1; D remains ambiguous. V lost 0 bases to trimming and J lost 5 bases, with 8 bases between them. The CDR3 has 14 amino acids. Germline V CDR1 and CDR2: WSHSY, SAAADI. CDR3 region: CASSESYSHNEQFF. CDR3 DNA: TGCGCCAGCAGTGAGTCGTATAGTCACAATGAGCAGTTCTTC.

The chain couples TRBV6-4 to TRBJ2-1, with TRBD2 matching over 8 bases. The CDR3 length is 15 residues. CDR1 and CDR2 (germline): MRHNA, SNTAGT. The V segment lost 6 bases and the J segment 5 bases; nucleotides outside the gene matches: 9. The CDR3 spells CASSGTRRVNNEQFF. Written as DNA, the CDR3 is TGTGCCAGCAGCGGGACTAGAAGAGTAAACAATGAGCAGTTCTTC.

This chain links TRBV7-9 with TRBJ2-3; a weak D match, TRBD2 (5 bases). V was cut by 5 bases and J by 6 bases, with 21 bases left in between. This CDR3 is 16 amino acids long. CDR1 and CDR2 from the germline V gene are SEHNR and FQNEAQ (reference sequence). The CDR3 loop is CASSPPLAAARDTQYF. The CDR3 DNA follows: TGTGCCAGCAGCCCGCCGTTGGCAGCGGCGCGGGATACGCAGTATTTT. Full variable domain (remainder filled in from reference TRBV7-9 and TRBJ2-3): DTGVSQNPRHKITKRGQNVTFRCDPISEHNRLYWYRQTLGQGPEFLTYFQNEAQLEKSRLLSDRFSAERPKGSFSTLEIQRTEQGDSAMYLCASSPPLAAARDTQYFGPGTRLTVL.

V and J are TRBV7-6 and TRBJ2-5, with D possibly matching TRBD1 (5 bases). This CDR3 region has 13 residues. Per germline, CDR1 SGHVS and CDR2 FNYEAQ. V lost 6 bases to trimming and J lost 5 bases, with 13 bases between them. Written as DNA, the CDR3 is TGTGCCAGCAGAACCTCAGGGTCGGAGACCCAGTACTTC. It translates to CASRTSGSETQYF.

The genes are TRBV7-9 and TRBJ2-5; the match to TRBD2 covers 7 bases. The CDR3 spans 17 residues. The germline V gene has CDR1 SEHNR and CDR2 FQNEAQ (reference sequence). V lost 1 base to trimming and J lost 5 bases; unmatched junction nucleotides: 13. The CDR3 DNA follows: TGTGCCAGCAGCTTAGATTGGGAGGGGCGACTCCGGGAGACCCAGTACTTC. This translates into CASSLDWEGRLRETQYF.

This clone is a singleton in its sample. The rearrangement uses TRBV15 and TRBJ2-2, with a possible D match to TRBD1 (6 bases). Germline V gene sequence: CDR1 LNHNV, CDR2 YYDKDF (reference sequence). V gave up 5 bases and J gave up 6 bases, with 13 bases separating them. This CDR3 comprises 14 residues. The CDR3 DNA is TGTGCCACCAGCCCTCTTTGGGGGCCCGGGGAGCTGTTTTTT. It is translated as CATSPLWGPGELFF.

The chain is built from TRBV9 and TRBJ2-3, with 7 bases identical to TRBD1. This CDR3 is 15 amino acids long. The J segment lost 4 bases and the V segment lost 6 bases, leaving 11 bases of the junction unmatched. Germline V gene lookup returns CDR1 SGDLS and CDR2 YYNGEE. CDR3 sequence: CASTPIDRVADTQYF. The CDR3 coding sequence is TGTGCCAGCACCCCGATCGACAGGGTCGCAGATACGCAGTATTTT.

The chain uses TRBV2 and TRBJ2-5, with TRBD1 identical over 7 bases. The CDR3 consists of 15 residues. The ends lost 0 bases at V and 2 bases at J; junction bases unmatched: 3. The germline CDR1 and CDR2 sequences are SNHLY and FYNNEI. The CDR3 DNA reads TGTGCCAGCAGTGAAGCTAGGGGGCGGCAAGAGACCCAGTACTTC. Its translation is CASSEARGRQETQYF.

The chain combines TRBV11-2 with TRBJ2-1; TRBD2 matches 7 bases. V dropped 6 bases and J dropped 5; count of bases not matched to a gene: 7. The CDR3 runs 14 residues. Germline V gene sequence: CDR1 SGHAT, CDR2 FQNNGV. The CDR3 protein is CASRSPGRDNEQFF. The CDR3 DNA follows: TGTGCCAGCAGATCACCAGGGAGGGACAATGAGCAGTTCTTC.

The V and J genes are TRBV7-8 and TRBJ2-7; D is undetermined. This CDR3 comprises 11 residues. Trimming took 3 bases from V and 6 from J, leaving 6 bases between them. Germline CDR1 and CDR2: SGHVS and FQNEAQ. This CDR3 is CASSFLFEQYF. DNA of the CDR3: TGTGCCAGCAGCTTCTTGTTCGAGCAGTACTTC.

A word on this clone: Other nucleotide sequences in the sample specify the same CDR3. The chain recombines TRBV9 with TRBJ2-5, with 7 bases matching TRBD2. J lost 2 bases, V lost 2 bases, and 0 bases had no gene match. Germline values: CDR1 SGDLS, CDR2 YYNGEE. CDR3 length: 13 amino acids. CDR3 protein: CASSVGGQETQYF. The CDR3 DNA reads as TGTGCCAGCAGCGTGGGGGGGCAAGAGACCCAGTACTTC. Drawing the rest from reference TRBV9 and TRBJ2-5, the complete variable domain is DSGVTQTPKHLITATGQRVTLRCSPRSGDLSVYWYQQSLDQGLQFLIQYYNGEERAKGNILERFSAQQFPDLHSELNLSSLELGDSALYFCASSVGGQETQYFGPGTRLLVL.

On this clone: Other nucleotide sequences in the sample specify the same CDR3. This chain joins TRBV27 and TRBJ2-5, with D possibly TRBD1 on 6 matching bases. The CDR3 extends over 14 amino acids. V lost 3 bases to trimming and J lost 2 bases, with 10 bases between them. The V gene's germline CDR1 is MNHEY and CDR2 SMNVEV (reference sequence). Here the CDR3 reads CASSFLGAQETQYF. The CDR3 DNA reads as TGTGCCAGCAGTTTCCTGGGGGCTCAAGAGACCCAGTACTTC.

The chain is built from TRBV28 and TRBJ1-5; possible D gene TRBD1, 5 bases. Trimming cost V 5 bases and J 0 bases, with 8 bases left between them. Germline V gene sequence: CDR1 MDHEN, CDR2 SYDVKM. The CDR3 loop spans 14 amino acids. In DNA, the CDR3 is TGTGCCAGCAGTCCCGACAGTAGCAATCAGCCCCAGCATTTT. Translated: CASSPDSSNQPQHF.

As to this clone: This specimen includes other DNA sequences encoding the same CDR3. This chain connects TRBV11-2 to TRBJ1-1; 7 bases align to TRBD1. Germline V gene lookup returns CDR1 SGHAT and CDR2 FQNNGV. J was trimmed by 6 bases and V by 1 base; bases with no gene match: 2. This CDR3 has 13 residues. The CDR3 coding sequence is TGTGCCAGCAGCTTAGTGGGGACAGCTGAAGCTTTCTTT. Amino acid sequence: CASSLVGTAEAFF.